This is a list of T cell receptor beta chains from one sample in a study of CD8+ T cells in alopecia areata. TCRdb's table, derived via immunoSEQ multiplex PCR, lists solely in-frame clones and lacks some. The sample has a few hundred thousand clones; 60% are singletons. The sample was CD4+ T cells sorted from blood, taken around week 54, from a patient treated with tofacitinib. The receptors shown here come from a human donor with alopecia areata. Each CDR3 is given with its conserved first and last residue. D genes are given only for firm matches. Where a row states a size, it is once, few, many or the class of an expanded clone; other rows omit it.

- | TRBJ1-5 | once | TRBV15 | CATSRRSEEPQHF | TGTGCCACCAGCAGGCGATCCGAGGAGCCCCAGCATTTT
- | TRBJ1-2 | - | TRBV5-4 | CASSPTIREAGYTF | TGTGCCAGCAGCCCTACGATCCGGGAGGCTGGCTACACCTTC
- | TRBJ2-3 | few | TRBV29-1 | CSVERGRGTDTQYF | TGCAGCGTTGAACGGGGGCGTGGAACAGATACGCAGTATTTT
- | TRBJ2-5 | - | TRBV18 | CASSPPRAETQYF | TGTGCCAGCTCACCACCCAGGGCGGAGACCCAGTACTTC
- | TRBJ1-1 | - | TRBV29-1 | CSVERGLEEAFF | TGCAGCGTTGAAAGGGGTCTGGAGGAAGCTTTCTTT
- | TRBJ2-7 | - | TRBV29-1 | CSVRPGTYEQYF | TGCAGCGTTAGGCCGGGAACCTACGAGCAGTACTTC
- | TRBJ1-2 | - | TRBV29-1 | CSALGGYGYTF | TGCAGCGCCCTTGGGGGGTATGGCTACACCTTC
- | TRBJ1-1 | few | TRBV29-1 | CSGKQATNTEAFF | TGCAGCGGAAAACAGGCGACGAACACTGAAGCTTTCTTT
- | TRBJ1-2 | - | TRBV20-1 | CSARGRKGYTF | TGCAGTGCTAGAGGGCGCAAAGGCTACACCTTC
- | TRBJ2-5 | few | TRBV29-1 | CSVDLRGQETQYF | TGCAGCGTTGACCTGCGGGGTCAAGAGACCCAGTACTTC
TRBD1 | TRBJ2-5 | few | TRBV5-1 | CASSFGDRGLQETQYF | TGCGCCAGCAGCTTCGGGGACAGGGGGCTCCAAGAGACCCAGTACTTC
- | TRBJ1-6 | - | TRBV2 | CASSEPGGPNSPLHF | TGTGCCAGCAGTGAACCGGGGGGTCCTAATTCACCCCTCCACTTT
TRBD1 | TRBJ1-1 | few | TRBV2 | CASSVGQQNTEAFF | TGTGCCAGCAGTGTGGGACAGCAAAACACTGAAGCTTTCTTT
- | TRBJ1-1 | - | TRBV15 | CATSRDGVNTEAFF | TGTGCCACCAGCAGAGATGGGGTGAACACTGAAGCTTTCTTT
- | TRBJ2-5 | - | TRBV14 | CASSQAGLGETQYF | TGTGCCAGCAGCCAAGCTGGGCTGGGGGAGACCCAGTACTTC
- | TRBJ1-4 | - | TRBV30 | CAWGGRPNEKLFF | TGTGCCTGGGGGGGACGACCAAATGAAAAACTGTTTTTT
TRBD1 | TRBJ1-4 | - | TRBV29-1 | CSVLGQFNEKLFF | TGCAGCGTCTTGGGACAGTTTAATGAAAAACTGTTTTTT
- | TRBJ2-5 | - | TRBV30 | CAWSASGVVQETQYF | TGTGCCTGGAGTGCCTCGGGGGTGGTACAAGAGACCCAGTACTTC
TRBD1 | TRBJ1-4 | - | TRBV29-1 | CSGGQGADNEKLFF | TGCAGCGGAGGACAGGGGGCTGATAATGAAAAACTGTTTTTT
- | TRBJ2-5 | - | TRBV2 | CAAGRFQETQYF | TGTGCTGCAGGGCGTTTCCAAGAGACCCAGTACTTC
- | TRBJ2-2 | few | TRBV12-5 | CASGSGPANTGELFF | TGTGCTAGTGGCTCTGGCCCCGCGAACACCGGGGAGCTGTTTTTT
- | TRBJ2-5 | - | TRBV7-3 | CASSPDPASTQYF | TGTGCCAGCAGTCCAGACCCGGCCTCGACCCAGTACTTC
- | TRBJ2-1 | - | TRBV29-1 | CSVDQGWEQFF | TGCAGCGTTGATCAGGGGTGGGAGCAGTTCTTC
TRBD1 | TRBJ1-4 | few | TRBV9 | CASSVGTGSNEELFF | TGTGCCAGCAGCGTTGGGACAGGGAGTAATGAAGAACTGTTTTTT
TRBD1 | TRBJ1-4 | - | TRBV7-2 | CASSLRQGAEKLFF | TGTGCCAGCAGCCTAAGACAGGGTGCCGAAAAACTGTTTTTT
- | TRBJ2-5 | - | TRBV15 | CATSRSKETQYF | TGTGCCACCAGCAGATCGAAAGAGACCCAGTACTTC
TRBD1 | TRBJ2-7 | - | TRBV30 | CACSDRGREQYF | TGTGCCTGTTCGGACAGGGGGCGCGAGCAGTACTTC
- | TRBJ2-4 | - | TRBV9 | CASSVEGGAHDIQYF | TGTGCCAGCAGCGTAGAGGGCGGGGCCCACGACATTCAGTACTTC
- | TRBJ2-1 | - | TRBV30 | CAWNRDNEQFF | TGTGCCTGGAATAGGGACAATGAGCAGTTCTTC
- | TRBJ2-3 | - | TRBV7-3 | CASSLEGGPDTQYF | TGTGCCAGCAGCTTAGAAGGGGGGCCAGATACGCAGTATTTT
- | TRBJ1-6 | - | TRBV27 | CASRPYPGNSPLHF | TGTGCCAGCAGACCCTATCCGGGTAATTCACCCCTCCACTTT
- | TRBJ2-2 | - | TRBV4-3 | CASSHNTGTANTGELFF | TGCGCCAGCAGCCATAATACCGGGACCGCGAACACCGGGGAGCTGTTTTTT
- | TRBJ1-2 | - | TRBV29-1 | CSVTTAVNYGYTF | TGCAGCGTGACGACAGCGGTAAACTATGGCTACACCTTC
TRBD1 | TRBJ2-1 | - | TRBV30 | CAWGGQGARNEQFF | TGTGCCTGGGGTGGACAGGGGGCAAGAAATGAGCAGTTCTTC
- | TRBJ2-1 | - | TRBV14 | CASSQDLGRYNEQFF | TGTGCCAGCAGCCAAGATTTGGGAAGGTACAATGAGCAGTTCTTC
- | TRBJ2-7 | - | TRBV19 | CASSMGSYEQYF | TGTGCCAGTAGTATGGGATCCTACGAGCAGTACTTC
- | TRBJ2-3 | - | TRBV4-3 | CASSQVRTHQVPQYF | TGCGCCAGCAGCCAAGTTCGGACTCACCAGGTTCCGCAGTATTTT
TRBD2 | TRBJ2-1 | few | TRBV5-6 | CASSFYGGANEQFF | TGTGCCAGCAGCTTTTACGGGGGGGCGAATGAGCAGTTCTTC
TRBD1 | TRBJ1-2 | - | TRBV30 | CAWSLTGQPIYGYTF | TGTGCCTGGAGTCTCACGGGACAGCCAATATATGGCTACACCTTC
- | TRBJ1-1 | - | TRBV5-6 | CASSYSSNTEAFF | TGTGCCAGCAGCTACTCCTCGAACACTGAAGCTTTCTTT
TRBD2 | TRBJ2-7 | once | TRBV18 | CASSPLAGNPREQYF | TGTGCCAGCTCACCACTAGCGGGGAACCCTAGGGAGCAGTACTTC
- | TRBJ1-1 | - | TRBV28 | CASSLIGLNTEAFF | TGTGCCAGCAGTTTAATCGGCTTGAACACTGAAGCTTTCTTT
TRBD1 | TRBJ1-1 | - | TRBV5-6 | CASSSDRARGEAFF | TGTGCCAGCAGCTCAGACAGGGCTCGAGGTGAAGCTTTCTTT
- | TRBJ2-3 | - | TRBV7-9 | CASSFGTDTQYF | TGTGCCAGCAGCTTTGGTACAGATACGCAGTATTTT
- | TRBJ1-1 | - | TRBV7-3 | CASSLGVLGFSANTEAFF | TGTGCCAGCAGCTTAGGCGTTCTTGGGTTCTCAGCGAACACTGAAGCTTTCTTT
TRBD1 | TRBJ1-2 | - | TRBV29-1 | CSVVGLGGGYGYTF | TGCAGCGTTGTAGGGTTAGGGGGCGGCTATGGCTACACCTTC
TRBD2 | TRBJ2-7 | - | TRBV5-1 | CASSQNGLAGYEQYF | TGCGCCAGCAGCCAAAACGGACTAGCGGGGTACGAGCAGTACTTC
- | TRBJ2-5 | once | TRBV5-6 | CASSLAVARGETQYF | TGTGCCAGCAGCTTGGCAGTTGCTAGAGGGGAGACCCAGTACTTC
- | TRBJ2-1 | few | TRBV15 | CATSSGRNEQFF | TGTGCCACCAGCTCGGGCCGGAATGAGCAGTTCTTC
- | TRBJ1-2 | - | TRBV29-1 | CSVATIRGSRYGYTF | TGCAGCGTTGCCACGATAAGGGGCTCTAGGTATGGCTACACCTTC
- | TRBJ2-4 | - | TRBV30 | CAWSDGAKNIQYF | TGTGCCTGGTCTGACGGGGCCAAAAACATTCAGTACTTC
- | TRBJ1-6 | - | TRBV4-3 | CASSQEITGGDSPLHF | TGCGCCAGCAGCCAAGAAATTACGGGTGGGGATTCACCCCTCCACTTT
- | TRBJ1-1 | once | TRBV29-1 | CSVDTGFGTEAFF | TGCAGCGTGGATACAGGGTTCGGCACTGAAGCTTTCTTT
TRBD1 | TRBJ2-6 | - | TRBV30 | CAWSVLRVQGSSGANVLTF | TGTGCCTGGAGTGTACTTCGGGTACAGGGGTCCTCTGGGGCCAACGTCCTGACTTTC
TRBD1 | TRBJ2-5 | - | TRBV11-2 | CASETGTQETQYF | TGTGCCAGCGAGACAGGGACCCAAGAGACCCAGTACTTC
TRBD2 | TRBJ2-3 | few | TRBV4-3 | CASSHLAGTSTDTQYF | TGCGCCAGCAGCCATTTAGCGGGGACTAGCACAGATACGCAGTATTTT
- | TRBJ2-7 | - | TRBV12-5 | CASGLRNEQYF | TGTGCTAGTGGTTTGAGGAACGAGCAGTACTTC